This record concerns one T cell receptor (beta chain) sequence. The data stem from a study of blood T cell repertoires in COVID-19. Per the original methods: Reference gene primer amplification gave estimated nucleated cell counts. Assay used: immunoSEQ multiplex PCR; TCRdb lists only in-frame clones, some missing. V, J and clone size are taken as reported in that table, and D and trimming were inferred from the DNA itself. The data contain under 150,000 clones, about 91% of them singletons. J lost 2 bases, V lost 3 bases, and 3 bases had no gene match. Germline V CDR1 and CDR2: LNHDA, SQIVND (reference sequence). The CDR3 spans 14 residues.

V usage is TRBV19 and J usage is TRBJ2-7; TRBD2 matches 8 bases. This TCR came from a human donor in a cohort sampled during active COVID-19. The sequenced sample consisted of peripheral blood. The CDR3 region has the DNA TGTGCCAGTAGTATTGTCGGGGGGGCCTACGAGCAGTACTTC. Protein sequence: CASSIVGGAYEQYF. Combining the CDR3 with reference TRBV19 and TRBJ2-7 gives the whole variable domain DGGITQSPKYLFRKEGQNVTLSCEQNLNHDAMYWYRQDPGQGLRLIYYSQIVNDFQKGDIAEGYSVSREKKESFPLTVTSAQKNPTAFYLCASSIVGGAYEQYFGPGTRLTVT.